The clone carrying this T cell receptor (beta chain) appeared a single time. Per the authors' pipeline: Amplification with reference gene primers provided the estimates of nucleated cell counts. Data came from immunoSEQ multiplex PCR; TCRdb stores just in-frame clones and leaves some out. V and J calls and clone size follow that table, whereas D and trimming were derived from the DNA. Of more than 200,000 clones listed, roughly 84% are singletons. The entry originates in a study of blood T cell repertoires in COVID-19. V shed 5 bases and J 4 bases; nucleotides not matched to a gene: 4. The CDR3 has 15 residues. Germline CDR1 SEHNR, CDR2 FQNEAQ (reference sequence). Living in under 30 US areas, the participants were between about 18 and 100 years of age.

The sequencing input was PBMCs or T cells enriched from blood (not recorded which). The source is a man aged 25 to 40 in a cohort exposed to, infected with or recovered from COVID-19 (not recorded which). The chain is built from TRBV7-9 and TRBJ2-1; TRBD2 agrees at 11 bases. The CDR3 nucleotides are TGTGCCAGCAGCCTCGGGACTAGCGGTTACAATGAGCAGTTCTTC. Protein sequence: CASSLGTSGYNEQFF.